A single sample gave rise to the 27 T cell receptor beta chains below, sequenced in a study of blood T cell repertoires in COVID-19. The repertoire was sequenced with immunoSEQ multiplex PCR; TCRdb's copy has only in-frame clones and lacks some. The profile covers hundreds of thousands of clones, with around 89% appearing a single time and 0.95% to 1.3% taken by the ten largest. Material for sequencing was PBMCs or T cells enriched from blood (not recorded which). All receptors come from a man aged 25-45 years who had recovered from COVID-19.

The gene calls are TRBV10-3 and TRBJ1-2, with D possibly being TRBD1 (6 bases). The V gene lost 6 bases and the J gene lost 6 bases, with 14 bases spanning the gap. The germline V gene encodes CDR1 ENHRY and CDR2 SYGVKD. This CDR3 spans 13 amino acids. The CDR3 reads CAIREDRLNGYTF. For the CDR3, the DNA is TGTGCCATCAGAGAGGACAGATTGAATGGCTACACCTTC.

The J gene is TRBJ2-2, the V gene TRBV5-1; 13 nucleotides match TRBD2. The germline V gene encodes CDR1 SGHRS and CDR2 YFSETQ. With V trimmed by 7 bases and J by 6 bases, 9 bases remained unmatched. The CDR3 runs to 16 residues. CDR3 DNA sequence: TGCGCCAGCGGACCAAGGACTAGCGGGAGTTCCGGGGAGCTGTTTTTT. It encodes CASGPRTSGSSGELFF.

This sequence joins TRBV18 and TRBJ2-2; 7 bases fit TRBD1. From germline, CDR1 is KGHSH and CDR2 LQKENI. CDR3 length: 15 amino acids. V dropped 1 base and J dropped 6; count of bases not matched to a gene: 5. CDR3 nucleotides: TGTGCCAGCTCACCACAAGACAGGGCCCCCGGGGAGCTGTTTTTT. Translating gives CASSPQDRAPGELFF.

In this sample, this clone turned up a few times. The gene calls are TRBV5-5 and TRBJ2-1; 13 positions agree with TRBD2. This CDR3 comprises 16 residues. Germline CDR1 is SGHKS and CDR2 is YYEKEE (reference sequence). V dropped 4 bases and J dropped 5; count of bases not matched to a gene: 6. CDR3 coding DNA: TGTGCCAGCAGCGGAGGGACTAGCGGGACCCACAATGAGCAGTTCTTC. It is translated as CASSGGTSGTHNEQFF. Full variable domain (rest looked up from reference TRBV5-5 and TRBJ2-1): DAGVTQSPTHLIKTRGQQVTLRCSPISGHKSVSWYQQVLGQGPQFIFQYYEKEERGRGNFPDRFSARQFPNYSSELNVNALLLGDSALYLCASSGGTSGTHNEQFFGPGTRLTVL.

The V call is TRBV15, the J call TRBJ2-5; the D gene is possibly TRBD1 (6 bases). V lost 1 base, J lost 3 bases, and 15 bases lay in between. CDR3 length: 16 amino acids. Germline CDR1 reads LNHNV; CDR2 reads YYDKDF (reference sequence). CDR3 region: CATSRGTGQPKETQYF. Here the CDR3 DNA reads TGTGCCACCAGCAGAGGGACCGGACAGCCAAAAGAGACCCAGTACTTC.

The chain carries TRBV28 and TRBJ2-3; 10 bases agree with TRBD2. The germline gives CDR1 MDHEN, CDR2 SYDVKM. This CDR3 contains 13 residues. Trimming cost V 7 bases and J 6 bases; bases outside gene matches: 4. CDR3 protein: CASTSGGRDTQYF. In DNA form, the CDR3 reads TGTGCCAGCACTAGCGGGGGCAGGGATACGCAGTATTTT.

The chain is built from TRBV5-1 and TRBJ1-1; D is uncertain. V lost 1 base and J 0 bases, leaving 10 bases between the germline ends. The CDR3 consists of 15 residues. The germline V gene has CDR1 SGHRS and CDR2 YFSETQ. As DNA, the CDR3 is TGCGCCAGCAGCTTGTCTGGGCAGTTGAACACTGAAGCTTTCTTT. It is translated as CASSLSGQLNTEAFF.

This chain connects TRBV3-1 (or the pseudogene TRBV3-2) to TRBJ1-5; 7 nucleotides align to TRBD1. The junction had 3 bases not matched to a gene; V was cut back by 5 bases and J by 2 bases. CDR3 length equals 14 residues. In germline, CDR1 is LGHDT, CDR2 YNNKEL (reference sequence). In DNA form, the CDR3 reads TGTGCCAGCAGCGATACAGGGGGCAATCAGCCCCAGCATTTT. Protein sequence: CASSDTGGNQPQHF.

V is TRBV19 and J is TRBJ1-5; no firm D call. There are 14 residues in the CDR3. The ends were cut back, 3 bases at V and 10 bases at J, with 16 bases in the middle. Germline V gene lookup returns CDR1 LNHDA and CDR2 SQIVND (reference sequence). The CDR3 DNA reads as TGTGCCAGTAGTATGTTCGCGACTGAGCCTCCCCAGCATTTT. Protein sequence: CASSMFATEPPQHF. Combining the CDR3 with reference TRBV19 and TRBJ1-5 gives the whole variable domain DGGITQSPKYLFRKEGQNVTLSCEQNLNHDAMYWYRQDPGQGLRLIYYSQIVNDFQKGDIAEGYSVSREKKESFPLTVTSAQKNPTAFYLCASSMFATEPPQHFGDGTRLSIL.

The chain is built from TRBV7-2 and TRBJ1-3; weak D call: TRBD1 (5 bases). Germline CDR1 reads SGHTA; CDR2 reads FQGNSA. The CDR3 totals 15 residues. V lost 1 base, J lost 2 bases, and 9 bases lay in between. In nucleotides, the CDR3 is TGTGCCAGCAGCTTAGGGAGCAGGGCTGGAAACACCATATATTTT. This codes for CASSLGSRAGNTIYF.

The V and J genes are TRBV11-2 and TRBJ1-2; possibly TRBD1 for D (5 bases). V lost 3 bases and J lost 8, with 13 bases in between. Germline loops: CDR1 SGHAT, CDR2 FQNNGV. The CDR3 sequence is 13 residues long. The CDR3 sequence is CASSFLRANGYTF. CDR3 DNA: TGTGCCAGCAGCTTTCTCAGGGCAAACGGCTACACCTTC.

This sequence joins TRBV11-2 and TRBJ2-7; the D gene is possibly TRBD2 (7 bases). V lost 2 bases, J lost 0 bases, and 23 bases lay in between. This CDR3 is built from 19 residues. Germline values: CDR1 SGHAT, CDR2 FQNNGV. CDR3 sequence: CASSLTRGWGGTRSYEQYF. The DNA of the CDR3 is TGTGCCAGCAGCTTAACGCGCGGCTGGGGGGGCACGCGCTCCTACGAGCAGTACTTC.

J is TRBJ1-5 and V is TRBV2, with 9 bases aligning to TRBD1. Per germline, CDR1 SNHLY and CDR2 FYNNEI. The CDR3 runs 18 residues. V lost 2 bases, J lost 2 bases, and 10 bases stayed unmatched. CDR3 bases: TGTGCCAGCAGTGAACCAATAATCCGACAGGGGGGCAATCAGCCCCAGCATTTT. Translation gives CASSEPIIRQGGNQPQHF.

This clone is a singleton in its sample. CDR3 residues: CASSLQESRRETQYF. Here the CDR3 DNA reads TGTGCCAGCAGCTTACAGGAATCCCGACGGGAGACCCAGTACTTC. V and J are TRBV7-9 and TRBJ2-5; D not certain. This CDR3 comprises 15 residues. Trimming removed 2 bases from V and 5 bases from J, with 15 bases in between. Germline values: CDR1 SEHNR, CDR2 FQNEAQ (reference sequence). The full variable domain, completed using reference TRBV7-9 and TRBJ2-5, is DTGVSQNPRHKITKRGQNVTFRCDPISEHNRLYWYRQTLGQGPEFLTYFQNEAQLEKSRLLSDRFSAERPKGSFSTLEIQRTEQGDSAMYLCASSLQESRRETQYFGPGTRLLVL.

This chain connects TRBV28 to TRBJ2-1; a possible D gene is TRBD2 (6 bases). Germline assignment: CDR1 MDHEN and CDR2 SYDVKM. V lost 6 bases, J lost 0 bases, and 15 bases lay in between. This CDR3 region has 16 residues. The CDR3: CASRGLVGGSYNEQFF. The DNA of the CDR3 is TGTGCCAGCAGGGGGCTGGTGGGGGGCTCCTACAATGAGCAGTTCTTC.

This sequence joins TRBV2 and TRBJ2-3; TRBD2 might be the D (6 bases). The germline V gene has CDR1 SNHLY and CDR2 FYNNEI. The CDR3 covers 15 residues. With 5 bases removed from V and 1 base from J, the gap between germline ends came to 13 bases. CDR3 protein: CASSKPGEGTDTQYF. The CDR3 nucleotides read TGTGCCAGCAGTAAACCCGGGGAGGGCACAGATACGCAGTATTTT.

As for this clone: The same CDR3 also results from other DNA sequences found in this sample. The CDR3 DNA follows: TGTGCCAGCTCACCACCCCGCTCTGGGGCCAACGTCCTGACTTTC. Its protein product is CASSPPRSGANVLTF. The chain is built from TRBV18 and TRBJ2-6; D remains ambiguous. The CDR3 covers 15 residues. Trimming stripped 0 bases from V and 0 bases from J, with 3 bases between. Per germline, CDR1 KGHSH and CDR2 LQKENI.

The chain has TRBV3-1 (or the pseudogene TRBV3-2) and TRBJ2-7, with TRBD2 matching over 7 bases. Germline V gene data show CDR1 as LGHDT and CDR2 as YNNKEL (reference sequence). This CDR3 is built from 18 residues. V trimming: 0 bases; J trimming: 0 bases; junction bases outside the gene matches: 11. In DNA, the CDR3 is TGTGCCAGCAGCCAAGAGTCCTTCCCTAGCGGCCCCTCCTACGAGCAGTACTTC. This sequence encodes CASSQESFPSGPSYEQYF.

V is TRBV19 and J is TRBJ2-1; the match to TRBD2 covers 13 bases. The CDR3 contains 19 residues. Trimming removed 6 bases from V and 5 bases from J; junction bases left unmatched: 16. Germline V CDR1 and CDR2: LNHDA, SQIVND (reference sequence). The CDR3 protein is CASSRTSGSYKSRNNEQFF. The CDR3 region has the DNA TGTGCCAGTAGCCGGACTAGCGGGAGTTATAAGTCTAGGAACAATGAGCAGTTCTTC.

The chain combines TRBV5-4 with TRBJ1-2; 8 nucleotides align to TRBD1. The ends lost 2 bases at V and 4 bases at J; junction bases unmatched: 7. The germline V gene encodes CDR1 SGHNT and CDR2 YYREEE (reference sequence). This CDR3 is 15 amino acids long. CDR3 nucleotide sequence: TGTGCCAGCAGCTTAGCGGGGACAGGACTCTATGGCTACACCTTC. It codes for CASSLAGTGLYGYTF. The full variable domain, with the rest looked up from reference TRBV5-4 and TRBJ1-2, is ETGVTQSPTHLIKTRGQQVTLRCSSQSGHNTVSWYQQALGQGPQFIFQYYREEENGRGNFPPRFSGLQFPNYSSELNVNALELDDSALYLCASSLAGTGLYGYTFGSGTRLTVV.

This sequence joins TRBV7-9 and TRBJ2-7, with 10 bases that match TRBD2. This CDR3 is built from 14 residues. Looked up from germline, CDR1 is SEHNR and CDR2 is FQNEAQ (reference sequence). Unmatched junction bases numbered 1, after V lost 5 bases and J lost 0 bases. This CDR3 is CASSRTSGSYEQYF. CDR3 nucleotide sequence: TGTGCCAGCAGCCGGACTAGCGGCTCCTACGAGCAGTACTTC.

V and J are TRBV15 and TRBJ2-3, with 11 nucleotides matching TRBD2. V was pared by 0 bases and J by 0 bases, with 8 bases of the junction left unmatched. Germline CDR1 reads LNHNV; CDR2 reads YYDKDF (reference sequence). The CDR3 spans 19 residues. The CDR3 coding sequence is TGTGCCACCAGCAGAGATAGGGCTAGCGGGAGGTCTAGCACAGATACGCAGTATTTT. Translated: CATSRDRASGRSSTDTQYF.

V usage is TRBV19 and J usage is TRBJ1-2, with unresolved D. The CDR3 has 12 residues. V gave up 3 bases and J gave up 8 bases, with 10 bases separating them. Germline CDR1 and CDR2: LNHDA and SQIVND (reference sequence). Here the CDR3 reads CASSIPLRGYTF. CDR3 in DNA: TGTGCCAGTAGTATCCCACTACGAGGCTACACCTTC.

The chain combines TRBV3-1 (or the pseudogene TRBV3-2) with TRBJ2-2; tentative D call: TRBD2 (7 bases). CDR1 is LGHDT, CDR2 YNNKEL, per germline (reference sequence). The V end lost 1 base, the J end lost 5 bases, and 14 bases lay between the germline ends. The CDR3 length is 16 residues. The CDR3 bases are TGTGCCAGCAGCCAAGCCGGGGGGCTAGTAACCGGGGAGCTGTTTTTT. This sequence encodes CASSQAGGLVTGELFF.

V is TRBV7-9 and J is TRBJ1-1, with 10 bases lining up with TRBD1. Trimming at V came to 5 bases and at J to 0 bases, leaving 6 bases not matched to a gene. CDR3 length equals 16 residues. Germline CDR1 SEHNR, CDR2 FQNEAQ (reference sequence). The CDR3 DNA is TGTGCCAGCAGCCCCGGACAGGGGGTTGTGAACACTGAAGCTTTCTTT. Its protein is CASSPGQGVVNTEAFF.

V usage is TRBV3-1 (or the pseudogene TRBV3-2) and J usage is TRBJ2-7; D ambiguous. Trimming pared 5 bases from V and 4 bases from J, leaving 6 bases between. The CDR3 covers 11 residues. Germline CDR1 reads LGHDT; CDR2 reads YNNKEL (reference sequence). CDR3 loop: CASSAGYEQYF. Written as DNA, the CDR3 is TGTGCCAGCAGCGCCGGGTACGAGCAGTACTTC.

The rearrangement uses TRBV5-5 and TRBJ2-7; 9 nucleotides match TRBD1. This CDR3 has 14 residues. Germline V gene lookup returns CDR1 SGHKS and CDR2 YYEKEE (reference sequence). The trim removed 4 bases at V and 2 bases at J, leaving 4 bases unmatched. CDR3 region: CASSHNRGPYEQYF. CDR3 coding DNA: TGTGCCAGCAGCCACAACAGGGGGCCCTACGAGCAGTACTTC.